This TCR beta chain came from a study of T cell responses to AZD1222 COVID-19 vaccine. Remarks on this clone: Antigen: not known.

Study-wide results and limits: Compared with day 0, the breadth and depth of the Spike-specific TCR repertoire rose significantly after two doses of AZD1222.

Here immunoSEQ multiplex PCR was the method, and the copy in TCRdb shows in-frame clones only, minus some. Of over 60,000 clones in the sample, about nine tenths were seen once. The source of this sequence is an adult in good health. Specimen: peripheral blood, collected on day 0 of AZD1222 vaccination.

The DNA of the CDR3 is TGCAGTGCTAGTTTTACCCTTCACACTGAAGCTTTCTTT. Translating it yields CSASFTLHTEAFF. The V gene is TRBV20-1, the J gene TRBJ1-1; D ambiguous. Germline assignment: CDR1 DFQATT and CDR2 SNEGSKA (reference sequence). The CDR3 is 13 amino acids. V lost 3 bases and J lost 3, with 11 bases in between.